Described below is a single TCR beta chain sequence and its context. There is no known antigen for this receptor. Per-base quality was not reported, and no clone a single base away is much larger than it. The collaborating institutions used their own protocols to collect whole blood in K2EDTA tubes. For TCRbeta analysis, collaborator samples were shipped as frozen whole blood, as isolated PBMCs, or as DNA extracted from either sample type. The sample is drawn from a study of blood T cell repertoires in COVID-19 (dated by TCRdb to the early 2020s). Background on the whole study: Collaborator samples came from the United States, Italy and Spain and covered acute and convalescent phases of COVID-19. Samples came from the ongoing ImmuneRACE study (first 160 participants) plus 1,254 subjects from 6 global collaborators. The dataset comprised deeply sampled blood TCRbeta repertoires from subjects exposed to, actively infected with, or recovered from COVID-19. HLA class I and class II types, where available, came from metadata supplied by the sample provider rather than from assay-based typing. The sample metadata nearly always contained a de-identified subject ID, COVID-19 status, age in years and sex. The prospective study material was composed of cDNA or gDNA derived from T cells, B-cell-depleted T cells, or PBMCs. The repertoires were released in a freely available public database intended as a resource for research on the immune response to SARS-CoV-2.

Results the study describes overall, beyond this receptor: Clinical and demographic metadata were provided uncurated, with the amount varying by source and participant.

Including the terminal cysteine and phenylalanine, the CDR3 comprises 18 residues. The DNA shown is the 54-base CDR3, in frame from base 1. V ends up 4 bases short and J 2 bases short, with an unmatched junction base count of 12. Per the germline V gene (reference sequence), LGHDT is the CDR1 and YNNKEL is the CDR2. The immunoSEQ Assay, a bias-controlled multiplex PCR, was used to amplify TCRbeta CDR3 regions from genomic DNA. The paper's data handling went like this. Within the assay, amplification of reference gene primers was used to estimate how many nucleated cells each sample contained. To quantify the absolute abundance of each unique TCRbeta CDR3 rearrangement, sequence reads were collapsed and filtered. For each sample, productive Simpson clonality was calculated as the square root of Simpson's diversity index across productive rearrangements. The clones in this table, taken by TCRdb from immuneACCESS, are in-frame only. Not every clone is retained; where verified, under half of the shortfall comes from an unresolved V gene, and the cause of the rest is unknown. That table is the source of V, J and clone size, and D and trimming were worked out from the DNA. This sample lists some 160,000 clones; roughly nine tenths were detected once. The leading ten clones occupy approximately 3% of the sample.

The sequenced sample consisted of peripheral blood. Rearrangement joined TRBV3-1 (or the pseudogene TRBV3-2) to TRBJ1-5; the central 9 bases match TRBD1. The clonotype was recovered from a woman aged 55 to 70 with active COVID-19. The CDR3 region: CASSPDRGSGVGNQPQHF. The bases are TGTGCCAGCAGCCCCGACAGGGGGTCCGGGGTTGGCAATCAGCCCCAGCATTTT.